A few counts support the clone carrying this TCR beta chain. What it recognizes is unknown. The authors reverse transcribed all of the isolated RNA, so sequencing captured expressed TCRB transcripts. Repertoires were generated with immunoSEQ multiplex PCR, while TCRdb's copy carries only in-frame clones and drops some. The sample shows roughly 300,000 clones, roughly an eighth of them seen only once. The CDR3 spans 17 residues. Germline V gene lookup returns CDR1 SEHNR and CDR2 FQNEAQ (reference sequence). Trimming took off 6 bases at V and 9 bases at J, with 28 bases between the two ends. This record comes from a study of beta chain features in type 1 diabetes. As for the study in general: Examination covered roughly 100,000,000 sorted cells spanning all samples. Study results and caveats: Moderately but significantly shorter TCRB CDR3s were found in Type 1 diabetes patients in all four CD4+ subsets. Sequencing the cDNA could make cells with high TCR expression show up more than they should.

The sequencing input was naive CD4+ T cells from blood. The origin of this receptor is a man younger than 40 with type 1 diabetes. This rearrangement joins TRBV7-9 to TRBJ2-3; D might be TRBD2 (6 bases). CDR3 region: CASSHKLAVGPGRTQYF. In nucleotides, the CDR3 is TGTGCCAGCAGTCATAAGCTTGCGGTGGGTCCGGGGAGGACGCAGTATTTT.